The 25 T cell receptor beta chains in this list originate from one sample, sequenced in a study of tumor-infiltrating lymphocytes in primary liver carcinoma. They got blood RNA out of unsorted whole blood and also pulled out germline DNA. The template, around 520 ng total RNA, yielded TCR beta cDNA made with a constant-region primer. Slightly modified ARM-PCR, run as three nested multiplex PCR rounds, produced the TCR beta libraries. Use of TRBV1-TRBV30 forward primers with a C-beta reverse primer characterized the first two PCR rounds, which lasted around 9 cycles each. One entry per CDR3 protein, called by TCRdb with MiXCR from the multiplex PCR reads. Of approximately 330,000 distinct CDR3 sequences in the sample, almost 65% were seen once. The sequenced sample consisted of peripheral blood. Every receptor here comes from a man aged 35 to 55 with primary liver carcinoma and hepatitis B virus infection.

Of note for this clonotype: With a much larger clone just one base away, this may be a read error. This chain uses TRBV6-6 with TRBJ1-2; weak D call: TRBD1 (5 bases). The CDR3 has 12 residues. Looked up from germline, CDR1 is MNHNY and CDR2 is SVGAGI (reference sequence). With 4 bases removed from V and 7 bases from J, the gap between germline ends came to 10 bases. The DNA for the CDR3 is TGTGCCAGCAGTTCCAGGGAGGCTGGCTACACCTTC. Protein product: CASSSREAGYTF.

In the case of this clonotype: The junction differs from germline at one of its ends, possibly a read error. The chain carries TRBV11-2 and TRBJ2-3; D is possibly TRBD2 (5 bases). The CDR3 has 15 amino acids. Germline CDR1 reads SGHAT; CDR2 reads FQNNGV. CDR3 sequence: CARSSPVGNTDTQYF. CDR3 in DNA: TGTGCCAGGAGCTCTCCCGTCGGGAACACAGATACGCAGTATTTT.

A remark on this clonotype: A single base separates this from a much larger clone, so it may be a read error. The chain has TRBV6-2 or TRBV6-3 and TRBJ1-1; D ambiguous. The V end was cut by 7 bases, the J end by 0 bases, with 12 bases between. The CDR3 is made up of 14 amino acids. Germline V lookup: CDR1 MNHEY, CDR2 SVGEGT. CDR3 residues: CASIPKVVNTEAFF. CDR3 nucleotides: TGTGCCAGCATTCCCAAGGTCGTGAACACTGAAGCTTTCTTT.

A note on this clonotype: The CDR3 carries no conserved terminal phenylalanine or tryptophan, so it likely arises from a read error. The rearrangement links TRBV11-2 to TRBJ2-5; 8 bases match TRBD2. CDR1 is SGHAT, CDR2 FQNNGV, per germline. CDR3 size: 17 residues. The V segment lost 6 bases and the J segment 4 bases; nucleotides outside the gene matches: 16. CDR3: CASRPIAGPGYRETQYL. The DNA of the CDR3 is TGTGCCAGCAGACCCATAGCGGGGCCGGGGTACCGAGAGACCCAGTACCTC.

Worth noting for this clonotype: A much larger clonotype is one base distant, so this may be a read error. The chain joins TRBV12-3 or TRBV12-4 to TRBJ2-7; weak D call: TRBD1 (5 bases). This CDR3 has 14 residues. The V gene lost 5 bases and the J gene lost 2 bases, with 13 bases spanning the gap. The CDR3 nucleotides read TGTGCCAGCAGTAAACAGGTGTTTGCCTACGAGCAGTACTTC. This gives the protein CASSKQVFAYEQYF.

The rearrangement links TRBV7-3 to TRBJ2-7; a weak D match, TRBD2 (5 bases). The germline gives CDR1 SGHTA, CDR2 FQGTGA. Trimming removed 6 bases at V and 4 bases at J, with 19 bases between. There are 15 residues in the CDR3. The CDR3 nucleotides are TGTGCCAGCAGGCCCCGTAGCGACCCCCGGTACGAGCAGTACTTC. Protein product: CASRPRSDPRYEQYF. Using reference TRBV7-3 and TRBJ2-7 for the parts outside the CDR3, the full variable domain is GAGVSQTPSNKVTEKGKYVELRCDPISGHTALYWYRQSLGQGPEFLIYFQGTGAADDSGLPNDRFFAVRPEGSVSTLKIQRTERGDSAVYLCASRPRSDPRYEQYFGPGTRLTVT.

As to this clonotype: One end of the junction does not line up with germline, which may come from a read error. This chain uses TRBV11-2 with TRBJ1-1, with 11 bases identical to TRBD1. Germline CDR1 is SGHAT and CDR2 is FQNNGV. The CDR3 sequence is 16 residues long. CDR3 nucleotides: TGTGCAAGCAGTTTAGGGACAGGGGGTTCGGACACTGAAGCTTTCTTT. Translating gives CASSLGTGGSDTEAFF.

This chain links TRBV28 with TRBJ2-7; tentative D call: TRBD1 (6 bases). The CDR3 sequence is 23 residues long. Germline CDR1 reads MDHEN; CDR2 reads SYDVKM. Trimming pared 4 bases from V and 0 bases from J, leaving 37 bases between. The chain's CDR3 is CASSSPIGGSMGSDMRASYEQYF. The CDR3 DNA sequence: TGTGCCAGCAGTTCCCCTATTGGGGGCTCGATGGGCTCTGACATGAGGGCCTCCTACGAGCAGTACTTC.

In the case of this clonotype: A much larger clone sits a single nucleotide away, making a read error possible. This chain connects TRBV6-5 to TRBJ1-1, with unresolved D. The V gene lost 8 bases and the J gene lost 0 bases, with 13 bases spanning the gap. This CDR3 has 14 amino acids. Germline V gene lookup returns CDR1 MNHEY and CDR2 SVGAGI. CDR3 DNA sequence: TGTGCCAGCCGCCTCTGGCGGATGAACACTGAAGCTTTCTTT. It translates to CASRLWRMNTEAFF.

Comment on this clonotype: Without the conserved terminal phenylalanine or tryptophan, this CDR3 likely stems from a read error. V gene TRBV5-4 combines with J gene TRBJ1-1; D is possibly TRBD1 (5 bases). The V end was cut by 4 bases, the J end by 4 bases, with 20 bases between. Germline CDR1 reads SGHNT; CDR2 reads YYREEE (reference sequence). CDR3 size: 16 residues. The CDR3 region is CASSQDGARISTEAFS. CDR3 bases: TGTGCCAGCAGCCAAGACGGGGCGCGAATTTCCACTGAAGCTTTCTCT.

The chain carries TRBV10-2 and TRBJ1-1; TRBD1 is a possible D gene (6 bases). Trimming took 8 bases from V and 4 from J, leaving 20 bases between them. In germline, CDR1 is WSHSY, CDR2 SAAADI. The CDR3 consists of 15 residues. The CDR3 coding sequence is TGCGCCAGCGCTTCCGGGGGGGGCGGACGCACTGAAGCTTTCTTT. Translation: CASASGGGGRTEAFF.

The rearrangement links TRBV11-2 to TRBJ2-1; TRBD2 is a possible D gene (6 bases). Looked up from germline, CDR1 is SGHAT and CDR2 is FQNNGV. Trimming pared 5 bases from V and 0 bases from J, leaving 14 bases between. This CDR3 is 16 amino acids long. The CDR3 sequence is CASSPLVGGSYNEQFF. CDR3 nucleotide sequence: TGTGCCAGCAGCCCTTTAGTGGGAGGCTCCTACAATGAGCAGTTCTTC.

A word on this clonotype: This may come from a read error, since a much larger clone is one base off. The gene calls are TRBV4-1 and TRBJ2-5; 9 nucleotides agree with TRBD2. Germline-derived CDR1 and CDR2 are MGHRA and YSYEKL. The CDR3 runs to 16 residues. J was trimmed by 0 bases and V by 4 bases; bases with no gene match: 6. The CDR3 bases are TGCGCCAGCAGCCTATCGACTAGCGGAAACCAAGAGACCCAGTACTTC. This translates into CASSLSTSGNQETQYF.

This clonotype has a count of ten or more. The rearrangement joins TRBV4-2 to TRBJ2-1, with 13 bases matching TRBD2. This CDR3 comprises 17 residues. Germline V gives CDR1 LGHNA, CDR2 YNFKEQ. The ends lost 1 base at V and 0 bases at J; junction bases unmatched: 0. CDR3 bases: TGTGCCAGCAGCCAAGGGACTAGCGGGAGCTCCTACAATGAGCAGTTCTTC. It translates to CASSQGTSGSSYNEQFF.

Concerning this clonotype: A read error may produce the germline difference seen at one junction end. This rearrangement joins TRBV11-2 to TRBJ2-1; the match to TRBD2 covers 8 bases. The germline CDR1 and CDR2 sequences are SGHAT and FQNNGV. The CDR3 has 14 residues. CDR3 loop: CASSFPGLEHEQFF. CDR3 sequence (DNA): TGTGCCAGCAGCTTCCCGGGACTAGAGCATGAGCAATTCTTC.

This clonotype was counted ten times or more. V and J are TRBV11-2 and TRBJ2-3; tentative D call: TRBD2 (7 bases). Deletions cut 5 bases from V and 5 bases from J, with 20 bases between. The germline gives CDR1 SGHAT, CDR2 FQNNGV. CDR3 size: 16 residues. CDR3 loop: CASSPGGGEGIDTQYF. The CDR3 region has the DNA TGTGCCAGCAGCCCAGGAGGGGGGGAGGGGATAGATACGCAGTATTTT.

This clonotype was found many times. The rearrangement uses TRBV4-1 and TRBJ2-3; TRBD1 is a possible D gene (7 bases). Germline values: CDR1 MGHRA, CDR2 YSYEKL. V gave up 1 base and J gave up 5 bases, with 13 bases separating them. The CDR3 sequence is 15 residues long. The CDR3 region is CASSQVGRDRDTQYF. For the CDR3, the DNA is TGCGCCAGCAGCCAAGTTGGGCGGGACAGAGATACGCAGTATTTT.

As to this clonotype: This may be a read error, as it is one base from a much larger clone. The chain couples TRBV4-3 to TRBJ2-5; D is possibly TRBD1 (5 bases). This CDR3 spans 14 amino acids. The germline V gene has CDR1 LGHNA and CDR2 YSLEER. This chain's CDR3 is CASSQEAGKEAQYF. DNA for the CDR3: TGCGCCAGCAGCCAAGAGGCAGGGAAAGAGGCCCAGTACTTC.

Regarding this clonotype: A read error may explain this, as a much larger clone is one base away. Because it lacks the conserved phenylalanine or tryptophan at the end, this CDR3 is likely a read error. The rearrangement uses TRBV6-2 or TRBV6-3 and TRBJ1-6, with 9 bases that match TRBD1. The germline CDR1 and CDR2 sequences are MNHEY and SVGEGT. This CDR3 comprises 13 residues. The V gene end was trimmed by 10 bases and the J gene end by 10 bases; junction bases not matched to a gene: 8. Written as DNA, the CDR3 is TGTGCCACCGGACAGGGGACTAACTCACCCCTCCACCTT. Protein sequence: CATGQGTNSPLHL.

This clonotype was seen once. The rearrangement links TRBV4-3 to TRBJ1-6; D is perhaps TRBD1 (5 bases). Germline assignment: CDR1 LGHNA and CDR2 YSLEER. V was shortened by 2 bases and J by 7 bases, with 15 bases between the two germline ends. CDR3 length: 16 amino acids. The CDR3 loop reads CASSQIVEGSNSPLHF. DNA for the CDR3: TGCGCCAGCAGCCAAATCGTCGAGGGGTCGAATTCACCCCTCCACTTT.

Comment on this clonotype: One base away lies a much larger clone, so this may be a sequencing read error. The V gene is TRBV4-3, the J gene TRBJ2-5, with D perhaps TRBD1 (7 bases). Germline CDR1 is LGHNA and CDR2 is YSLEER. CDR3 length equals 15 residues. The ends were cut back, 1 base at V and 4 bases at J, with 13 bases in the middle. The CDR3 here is CASSQGGRGAETQYF. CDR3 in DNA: TGCGCCAGCAGCCAAGGAGGCAGGGGGGCAGAGACCCAGTACTTC.

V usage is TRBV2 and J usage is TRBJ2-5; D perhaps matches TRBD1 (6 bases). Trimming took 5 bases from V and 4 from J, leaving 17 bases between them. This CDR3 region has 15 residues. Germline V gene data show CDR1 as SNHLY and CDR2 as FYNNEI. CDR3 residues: CASSRTGLRGETQYF. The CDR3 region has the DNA TGTGCCAGCAGTAGAACAGGGTTGAGGGGAGAGACCCAGTACTTC.

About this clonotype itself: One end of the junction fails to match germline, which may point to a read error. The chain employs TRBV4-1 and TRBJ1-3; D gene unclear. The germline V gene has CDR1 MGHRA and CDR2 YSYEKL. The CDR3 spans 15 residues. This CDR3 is CASSQLDRPGSTIYF. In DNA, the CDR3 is TGCGCCAGCAGCCAGCTGGACCGCCCTGGAAGCACCATATATTTT.

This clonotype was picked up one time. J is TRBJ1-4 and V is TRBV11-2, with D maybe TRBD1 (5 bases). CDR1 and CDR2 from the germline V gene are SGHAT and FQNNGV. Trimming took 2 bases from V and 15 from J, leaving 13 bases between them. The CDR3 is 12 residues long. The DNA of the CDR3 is TGTGCCAGCAGCTTAACCCGGGGCGACGTGTTTTTT. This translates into CASSLTRGDVFF.

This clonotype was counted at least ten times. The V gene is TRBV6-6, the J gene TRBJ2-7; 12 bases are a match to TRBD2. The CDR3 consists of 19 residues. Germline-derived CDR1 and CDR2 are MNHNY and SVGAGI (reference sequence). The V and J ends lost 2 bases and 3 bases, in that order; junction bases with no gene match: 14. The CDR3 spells CASSYLTSGSQNYYYEQYF. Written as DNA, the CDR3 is TGTGCCAGCAGTTACCTGACTAGCGGGAGCCAAAATTATTACTACGAGCAGTACTTC.